These T cell receptor beta chains were read from a single sample in a study of blood T cell repertoires in COVID-19. Sequencing used immunoSEQ multiplex PCR; TCRdb keeps in-frame clones, though not all of them. Here the sample spans 64,000 or so clones, about 86% being singletons. Sample: peripheral blood. These receptors all come from a man aged 40-50 years with acute or convalescent COVID-19. Both conserved end residues are trimmed from each CDR3. Each record gives: D gene, V gene, J gene, CDR3 protein. D genes are given only for firm matches.

>TRBD1|TRBV6-1|TRBJ2-7
ASSEVDRGRPGQY
>.|TRBV2|TRBJ1-4
ASSVRGGSVNEKLF
>.|TRBV11-3|TRBJ1-1
ASRFGSIANTEAF
>.|TRBV19|TRBJ1-2
ASSIDPNSQRGYGYT
>.|TRBV4-1|TRBJ2-3
ASSRSGTPGSTDTQY
>.|TRBV27|TRBJ2-5
ASSPTLLGGETQY
>.|TRBV20-1|TRBJ1-1
SASQGGGLGEAF
>TRBD1|TRBV6-6|TRBJ2-7
ASSYPGQGSYEQY
>TRBD1|TRBV27|TRBJ2-7
ASSSDRPYEQY
>TRBD2|TRBV9|TRBJ2-2
ASSPQRGSGGELF
>.|TRBV28|TRBJ1-2
ASSLEAQGGGYT
>.|TRBV20-1|TRBJ2-7
SAATGYEQY
>TRBD1|TRBV30|TRBJ1-2
AWTSLALRTGKFYGYT